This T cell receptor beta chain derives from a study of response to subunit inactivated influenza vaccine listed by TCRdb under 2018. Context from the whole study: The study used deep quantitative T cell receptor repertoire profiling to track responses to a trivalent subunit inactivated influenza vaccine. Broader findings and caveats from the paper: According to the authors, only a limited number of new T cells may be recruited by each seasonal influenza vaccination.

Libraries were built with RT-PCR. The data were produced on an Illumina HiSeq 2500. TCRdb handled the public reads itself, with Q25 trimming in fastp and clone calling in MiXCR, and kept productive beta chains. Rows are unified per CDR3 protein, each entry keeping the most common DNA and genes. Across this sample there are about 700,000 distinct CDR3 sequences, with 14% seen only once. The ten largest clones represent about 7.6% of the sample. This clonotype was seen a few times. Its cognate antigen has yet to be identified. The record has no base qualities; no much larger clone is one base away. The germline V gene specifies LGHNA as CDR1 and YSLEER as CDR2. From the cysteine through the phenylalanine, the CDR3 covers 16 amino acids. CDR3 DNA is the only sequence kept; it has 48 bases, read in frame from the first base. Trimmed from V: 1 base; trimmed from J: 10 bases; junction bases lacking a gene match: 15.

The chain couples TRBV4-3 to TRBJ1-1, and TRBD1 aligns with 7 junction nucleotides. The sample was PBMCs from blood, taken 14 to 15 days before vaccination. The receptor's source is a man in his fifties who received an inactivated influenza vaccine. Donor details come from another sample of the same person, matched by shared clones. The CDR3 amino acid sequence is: CASSQGTGTVSDAAFF. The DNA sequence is TGCGCCAGCAGCCAAGGGACAGGCACGGTCAGTGACGCAGCTTTCTTT.